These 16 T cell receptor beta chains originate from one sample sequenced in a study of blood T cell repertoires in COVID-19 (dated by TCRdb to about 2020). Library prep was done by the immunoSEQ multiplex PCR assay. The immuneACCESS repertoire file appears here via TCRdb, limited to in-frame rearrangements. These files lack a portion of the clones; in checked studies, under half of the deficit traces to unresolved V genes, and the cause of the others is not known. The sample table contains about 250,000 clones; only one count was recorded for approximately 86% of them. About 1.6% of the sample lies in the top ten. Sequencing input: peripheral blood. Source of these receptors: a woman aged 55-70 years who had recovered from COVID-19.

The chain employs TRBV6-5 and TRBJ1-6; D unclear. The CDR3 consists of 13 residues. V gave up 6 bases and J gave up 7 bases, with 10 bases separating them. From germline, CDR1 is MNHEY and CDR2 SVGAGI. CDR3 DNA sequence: TGTGCCAGCAGCCTCGGGGTCAATTCACCCCTCCACTTT. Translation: CASSLGVNSPLHF.

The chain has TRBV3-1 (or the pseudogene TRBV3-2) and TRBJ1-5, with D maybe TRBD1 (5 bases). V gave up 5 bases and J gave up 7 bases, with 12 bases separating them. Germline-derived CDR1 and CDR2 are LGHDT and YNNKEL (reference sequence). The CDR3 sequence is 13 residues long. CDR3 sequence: CASSSRGDQPQHF. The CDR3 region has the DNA TGTGCCAGCAGCTCCCGCGGGGACCAGCCCCAGCATTTT.

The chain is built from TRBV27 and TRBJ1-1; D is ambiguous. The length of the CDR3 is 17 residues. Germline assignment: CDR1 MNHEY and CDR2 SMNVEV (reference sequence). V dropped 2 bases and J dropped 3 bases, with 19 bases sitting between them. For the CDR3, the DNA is TGTGCCAGCAGTTTAGAATGGAGAGGGAAGAAAGACACTGAAGCTTTCTTT. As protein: CASSLEWRGKKDTEAFF.

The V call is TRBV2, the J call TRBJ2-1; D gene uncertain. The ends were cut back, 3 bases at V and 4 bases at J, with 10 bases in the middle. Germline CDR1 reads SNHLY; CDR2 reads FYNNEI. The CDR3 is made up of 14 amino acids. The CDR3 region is CASSEVTPYNEQFF. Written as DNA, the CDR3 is TGTGCCAGCAGTGAGGTAACACCTTACAATGAGCAGTTCTTC.

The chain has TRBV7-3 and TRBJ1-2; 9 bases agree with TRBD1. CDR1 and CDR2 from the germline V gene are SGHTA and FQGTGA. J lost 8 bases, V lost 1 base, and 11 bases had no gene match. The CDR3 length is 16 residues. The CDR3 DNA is TGTGCCAGCAGCTTAAATCCAGGACAGGGGATGGTAGGCTACACCTTC. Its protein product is CASSLNPGQGMVGYTF. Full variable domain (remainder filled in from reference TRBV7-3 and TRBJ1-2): GAGVSQTPSNKVTEKGKYVELRCDPISGHTALYWYRQSLGQGPEFLIYFQGTGAADDSGLPNDRFFAVRPEGSVSTLKIQRTERGDSAVYLCASSLNPGQGMVGYTFGSGTRLTVV.

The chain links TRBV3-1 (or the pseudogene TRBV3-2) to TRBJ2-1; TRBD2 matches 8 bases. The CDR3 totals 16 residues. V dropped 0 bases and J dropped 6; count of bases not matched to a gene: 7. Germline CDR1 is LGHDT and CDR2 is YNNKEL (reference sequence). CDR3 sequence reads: CASSQDNSGVFNEQFF. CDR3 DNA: TGTGCCAGCAGCCAAGACAATAGCGGGGTGTTCAATGAGCAGTTCTTC.

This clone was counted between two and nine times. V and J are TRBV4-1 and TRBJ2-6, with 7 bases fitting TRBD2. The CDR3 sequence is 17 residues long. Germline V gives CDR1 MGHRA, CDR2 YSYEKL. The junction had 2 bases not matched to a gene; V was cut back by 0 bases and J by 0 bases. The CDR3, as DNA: TGCGCCAGCAGCCAAGACCCGGGGGGCTCTGGGGCCAACGTCCTGACTTTC. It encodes CASSQDPGGSGANVLTF.

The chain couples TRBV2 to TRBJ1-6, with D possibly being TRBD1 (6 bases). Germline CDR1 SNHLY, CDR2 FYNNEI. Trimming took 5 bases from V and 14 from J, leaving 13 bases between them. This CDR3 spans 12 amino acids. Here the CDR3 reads CASSTPTGSLHF. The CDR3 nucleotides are TGTGCCAGCAGTACCCCAACAGGGTCCCTCCACTTT.

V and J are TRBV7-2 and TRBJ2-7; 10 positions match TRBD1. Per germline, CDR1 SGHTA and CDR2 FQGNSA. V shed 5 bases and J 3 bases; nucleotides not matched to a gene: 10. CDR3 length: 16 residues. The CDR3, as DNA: TGTGCCAGCAGCCGGGGTCCGGGACAGGGGTTCTACGAGCAGTACTTC. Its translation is CASSRGPGQGFYEQYF.

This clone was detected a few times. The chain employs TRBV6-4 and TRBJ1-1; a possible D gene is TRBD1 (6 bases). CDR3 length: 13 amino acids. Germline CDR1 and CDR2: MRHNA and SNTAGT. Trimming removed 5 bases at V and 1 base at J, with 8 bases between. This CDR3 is CASSRGGNTEAFF. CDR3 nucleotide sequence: TGTGCCAGCAGTAGGGGGGGGAACACTGAAGCTTTCTTT.

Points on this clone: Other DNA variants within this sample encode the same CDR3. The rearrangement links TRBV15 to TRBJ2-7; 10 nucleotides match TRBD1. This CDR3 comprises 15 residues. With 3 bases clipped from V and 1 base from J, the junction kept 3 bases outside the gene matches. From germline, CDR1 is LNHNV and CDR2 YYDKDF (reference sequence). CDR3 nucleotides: TGTGCCACCAGCAGGGGGGGACAGGGGTCCTACGAGCAGTACTTC. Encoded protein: CATSRGGQGSYEQYF.

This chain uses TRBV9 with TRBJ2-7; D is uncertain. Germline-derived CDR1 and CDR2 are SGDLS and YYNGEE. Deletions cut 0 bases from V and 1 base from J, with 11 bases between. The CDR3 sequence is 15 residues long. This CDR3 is CASSVEAGHSYEQYF. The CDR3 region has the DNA TGTGCCAGCAGCGTAGAGGCAGGCCATTCCTACGAGCAGTACTTC.

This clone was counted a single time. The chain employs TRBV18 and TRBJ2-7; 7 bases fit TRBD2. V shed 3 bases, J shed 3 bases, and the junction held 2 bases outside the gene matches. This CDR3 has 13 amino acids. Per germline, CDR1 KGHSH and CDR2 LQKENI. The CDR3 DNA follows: TGTGCCAGCTCACCTGCGGGGGACTACGAGCAGTACTTC. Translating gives CASSPAGDYEQYF.

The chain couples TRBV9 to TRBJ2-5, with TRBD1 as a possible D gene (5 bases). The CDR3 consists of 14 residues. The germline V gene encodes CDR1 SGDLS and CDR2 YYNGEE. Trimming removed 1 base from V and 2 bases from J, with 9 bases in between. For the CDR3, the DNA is TGTGCCAGCAGCGTACAGGGTAGACAAGAGACCCAGTACTTC. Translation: CASSVQGRQETQYF.

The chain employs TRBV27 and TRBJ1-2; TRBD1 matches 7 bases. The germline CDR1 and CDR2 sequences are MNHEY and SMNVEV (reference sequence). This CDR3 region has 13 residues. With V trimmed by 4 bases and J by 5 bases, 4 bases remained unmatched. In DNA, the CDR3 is TGTGCCAGCAGTTGGGACAGCAAATATGGCTACACCTTC. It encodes CASSWDSKYGYTF.

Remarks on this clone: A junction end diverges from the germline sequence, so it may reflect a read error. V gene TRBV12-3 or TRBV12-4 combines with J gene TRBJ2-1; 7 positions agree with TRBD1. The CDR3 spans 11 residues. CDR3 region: CASSTPGQTIF. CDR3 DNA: TGTGCCAGCAGTACACCGGGACAGACGATCTTC.